This TCR beta chain was sequenced during a study of identical twins. General study results and limits: Zero-insertion analyses could be partly confounded by invariant MAIT and iNKT cells. Twins showed weaker excess sharing in their beta out-of-frame sequences.

This clonotype was counted a few times. Its antigen is as yet unknown. Via MiXCR, TCRdb re-called the 5' RACE reads, giving one row per CDR3 protein. The repertoire holds around 280,000 distinct CDR3 sequences, with roughly 8.6% as singletons. These data also featured in a second study, about yellow fever vaccine responses in identical twins.

The sequenced material came from memory (CD45RO+) T cells sorted from blood. The clonotype originates from a woman between 18 and 30 years old in good health.

The CDR3 coding sequence is TGCAGTGCTAGAGATCGTCAGGGTTATGGCTACACCTTC. This translates into CSARDRQGYGYTF. The chain couples TRBV20-1 to TRBJ1-2; D might be TRBD1 (5 bases). CDR1 is DFQATT, CDR2 SNEGSKA, per germline (reference sequence). This CDR3 has 13 residues. Trimming removed 0 bases at V and 5 bases at J, with 10 bases between.